Listed here is a single T cell receptor (beta chain). This sample was taken from a study of T cell repertoires in cytomegalovirus infection. The wider study: Public signatures in TCR beta pointed to CMV infection and matching HLA type.

The V gene end was trimmed by 2 bases and the J gene end by 8 bases; junction bases not matched to a gene: 6. CDR1 is SGHRS, CDR2 YFSETQ, per germline. This CDR3 comprises 14 residues. One entry per CDR3 protein results from TCRdb running MiXCR on the reads. The table includes 200,000 or so distinct CDR3 sequences, under 30% detected once. The V and J genes are TRBV5-1 and TRBJ2-1, with 8 bases identical to TRBD1. This receptor was obtained from a human donor in good health (CMV status not recorded). Some clones in this sample may be carry-over from other donors' samples. Sequenced input: PBMCs. The CDR3 nucleotides read TGCGCCAGCAGCTTCCAGGACAGGGAGGATGAGCAGTTCTTC. This sequence encodes CASSFQDREDEQFF.